This T cell receptor beta chain was identified during a study of shared clonotypes between healthy human individuals (TCRdb year 2020). Regarding the complete study: Three men and two women, aged 18 to 49 years, made up the cohort. Libraries were prepared and TCR repertoires were sequenced by different laboratories using diverse techniques, in order to increase sequencing depth and limit assay-specific biases. For each donor, CD4 naive and CD4 memory were each given three plates, CD8 naive was given two plates, and CD8 memory was given one plate. Each donor's leukapheresis produced roughly between roughly 0.85 and 10 billion PBMCs. The study deeply sequenced blood TCR repertoires of several healthy adults to estimate repertoire size and the extent of clonotype sharing between individuals. What the authors observed across the whole study: Compared with non-shared clonotypes, the clonotypes found in all four sorted-subset donors had higher generation probabilities. Sampling was limited to blood, and TCR repertoires in tissue likely differ from TCR repertoires in blood. Naive subsets generally had larger estimated clonotype richness than memory subsets. Pairwise subsampling indicated that sequencing depth was expected to affect the degree of clonotype sharing among donors. Across four donors, around 5% of naive CD4, more than 3% of naive CD8, approximately 2.5% of memory CD4, and over 0.35% of memory CD8 clonotypes were shared. Even with the large sequencing depth, rarefaction of the sorted-subset datasets indicated that sequencing was incomplete. The genetic and exposure-history diversity represented was limited by the small number of donors.

A remark on this clone: Its antigen target is currently unknown. Per-base quality was not reported, and no clone a single base away is much larger than it.

The CDR1 and CDR2 encoded by the germline V gene are SQVTM and ANQGSEA. Measured from the cysteine to the phenylalanine, the CDR3 is 13 residues long. Only the CDR3 portion is preserved as DNA: 39 bases, with reading frame beginning at the first base. The germline ends are 15 bases apart after V is trimmed by 3 bases and J by 6 bases. Donors were healthy HIV-negative adults with no recently reported acute infections or vaccinations. Only Caucasian adults living in Nashville, Tennessee, USA were represented among the donors. The CD8 memory samples were a combination of magnetically selected CD45RO+ cells and CCR7-negative CD45RA+ effector memory (TemRA) cells. Blood was collected by leukapheresis, and PBMCs were isolated by Ficoll-Histopaque density gradient centrifugation and then cryopreserved in liquid nitrogen vapor phase. Purity and quantity of every magnetically sorted T cell population were checked by analytical flow cytometry. From each sorted fraction, genomic DNA was isolated and quantified by UV absorbance on a Nanodrop 2000c.

TCR CDR3 regions were amplified from genomic DNA by multiplex PCR using the deep immunoSEQ assay. Extracted genomic DNA from each cell subset was distributed evenly across all wells of several immunoSEQ 96-well plates, and each plate was treated as a replicate. For sorted subsets, each replicate PCR was loaded with 200 ng genomic DNA, equivalent to about 30,000 T cell genomes. The purified libraries were quantified using a Qubit 3.0 fluorometer, sized with a Bioanalyzer 2100, and then quantified again using the KAPA Library Quantification kit. Every immunoSEQ 96-well plate was sequenced on a separate single-read 150-cycle Illumina NextSeq 550 flow cell. The published analysis was carried out like this. Because the immunoSEQ output held only junctional sequences and lacked quality scores, the filtering could not match the filtering applied to full-length reads. Sequences were annotated with PyIR, a Python wrapper for IgBLAST v1.9, and V/J genes and CDR3 were assigned using IMGT germline references. Any read was removed if the V/J assignment was weak (E-value above 1e-6), the CDR3 was missing, or the read contained stop codons, out-of-frame junctions, or ambiguous translated residues. V3J clonotypes were defined as sequences sharing an identical inferred V gene, J gene, and CDR3 amino acid sequence. Percentage overlap between repertoires was calculated by dividing the number of shared unique clonotypes by the size of the smaller repertoire. RTK rarefaction, the Chao1 estimator, and Recon v2.1 estimates of unobserved clonotypes were used to assess repertoire richness. Generation probabilities for all TCRbeta clonotypes obtained by the gDNA method from a few donors were computed using OLGA. TCRdb holds this immuneACCESS table with in-frame rearrangements only. Some clones are missing; in checked studies, unresolved V genes explain under half, and the rest has no known cause. D and trimming were read from the DNA, whereas the V and J calls and clone size are those reported in that table. The sample table shows approximately 120,000 clones, and roughly 70% are seen once. The ten largest clones take up 24% of the sample.

Input material: memory CD8+ T cells sorted from blood. In light of the paper, this sample's cell subset or site label describes: CD45RO+ cells pooled with CCR7-negative TemRA cells. The sequence was collected from a woman aged 25-40 years in good health. Recombination connected TRBV29-1 to TRBJ2-7; matching of 6 bases hints at TRBD1 as the D gene. Read as DNA, the sequence is TGCAGCGTTGACCCCGATAGCAGGGGCGAGCAGTACTTC. This codes for CSVDPDSRGEQYF.